This TCR beta chain is drawn from a study of vaccination effects on CD4 cells after COVID-19. Before any sequencing was done, the ViraFEST assay used viral peptide pools to expand antigen-specific CD4+ T cells. Subsequent to a culture period of 10 to 11 days, CD4+ T cells were isolated. For each well, about 1.8 million PBMC were cultured with around 10 IU/ml IL-2 and 8 to 10 ug/ml peptides. The protocol was immunoSEQ multiplex PCR, while the TCRdb copy is restricted to in-frame clones and leaves out a portion. The profile shows 70,000 to 95,000 clones, approximately 74% of them singletons. A word on this clone: The target antigen is unknown.

General study findings and limits: Common cold coronaviruses were cross-recognized by only 1 of 255 vaccine-induced clones in healthy vaccinees. Vaccine- and infection-induced clones showed marked clonal contraction late following vaccination.

This TCR came from a human donor who received a COVID-19 vaccine. The sample in question was CD4+ T cells from PBMCs cultured with HCoV-229E spike peptides, obtained before COVID-19 vaccination.

The CDR3 DNA reads as TGCGCCAGCAGCTATGGGACAGGGGGACAAGAGGAGACCCAGTACTTC. It encodes CASSYGTGGQEETQYF. The J gene is TRBJ2-5, the V gene TRBV5-1; 11 bases map to TRBD1. The CDR3 extends over 16 amino acids. After removal of 3 bases from V and 5 bases from J, the junction contained 9 bases not matched to a gene. Germline CDR1 is SGHRS and CDR2 is YFSETQ.